The entry that follows covers one TCR beta chain sequence. The antigen is unknown. The data belong to a study of cytomegalovirus exposure and HLA in healthy donors. Study details: A preliminary data release comprised roughly 80 million unique TCRs obtained from HLA-typed donors.

The study, taken as a whole, reports: In a later analysis, donors in an Asian-associated ancestry cluster reportedly had fewer N-insertions in productive TCRs than the cohort mean. Across donors, sequencing depth was assumed by presence/absence analyses to be roughly uniform.

With 60 Vbeta and 13 Jbeta primers, the PCR was carried out. Repertoires were generated with immunoSEQ multiplex PCR, while TCRdb's copy carries only in-frame clones and drops some. The table includes over 85,000 clones, around 80% detected once. Sequenced input: PBMCs. This TCR was sampled from a man aged 35-49 years in good health and CMV-seropositive.

In DNA, the CDR3 is TGCGCCAGCAGCTCGGGGGGGGGCGTCTATGGCTACACCTTC. Its protein product is CASSSGGGVYGYTF. This chain links TRBV5-1 with TRBJ1-2, with D tentatively TRBD1 (6 bases). Trimming cost V 3 bases and J 4 bases, with 13 bases left between them. Germline CDR1 SGHRS, CDR2 YFSETQ. The CDR3 is made up of 14 amino acids. The full variable domain, with the rest looked up from reference TRBV5-1 and TRBJ1-2, is KAGVTQTPRYLIKTRGQQVTLSCSPISGHRSVSWYQQTPGQGLQFLFEYFSETQRNKGNFPGRFSGRQFSNSRSEMNVSTLELGDSALYLCASSSGGGVYGYTFGSGTRLTVV.